These 26 T cell receptor beta chains came from one sample sequenced in a study of a mutant IDH1 vaccine in newly diagnosed glioma. Documented time point: week 35, safety follow-up. Doses comprised 300 ug of mutant IDH1 20-mer peptide each, plus topical imiquimod. Their cognate antigens are unknown. Here immunoSEQ multiplex PCR was the method, and the copy in TCRdb shows in-frame clones only, minus some. This table holds about 31,000 clones, 81% found once. The source was PBMCs, collected from a glioma patient whose treatment included an IDH1 peptide vaccine. Receptor source: a young man with glioma.

This chain joins TRBV10-3 and TRBJ2-2; 11 bases map to TRBD2. V trimming: 6 bases; J trimming: 7 bases; junction bases outside the gene matches: 16. This CDR3 spans 18 amino acids. Per germline, CDR1 ENHRY and CDR2 SYGVKD. CDR3 protein: CAISTRTSGFSAVGELFF. The CDR3 DNA reads as TGTGCCATCAGCACCCGGACTAGCGGGTTCTCGGCGGTCGGGGAGCTGTTTTTT.

This chain connects TRBV30 to TRBJ1-1, with D possibly TRBD1 on 5 matching bases. V was pared by 2 bases and J by 10 bases, with 23 bases between. The CDR3 covers 15 residues. Germline V gene sequence: CDR1 GTSNPN, CDR2 SVGIG (reference sequence). CDR3 DNA sequence: TGTGCCTGGAGTCGTACGGGGGAACCCCAGAGGGGAGCTTTCTTT. As protein: CAWSRTGEPQRGAFF. Complete variable domain (other parts from reference TRBV30 and TRBJ1-1): SQTIHQWPATLVQPVGSPLSLECTVEGTSNPNLYWYRQAAGRGLQLLFYSVGIGQISSEVPQNLSASRPQDRQFILSSKKLLLSDSGFYLCAWSRTGEPQRGAFFGQGTRLTVV.

The chain uses TRBV7-8 and TRBJ1-1, with D tentatively TRBD1 (5 bases). The germline gives CDR1 SGHVS, CDR2 FQNEAQ. The CDR3 runs to 17 residues. Between the trimmed V and J ends, which lost 3 bases and 1 base, there was a span of 18 bases. This CDR3 reads CASSFLWGGNPNTEAFF. The CDR3 DNA follows: TGTGCCAGCAGCTTCCTCTGGGGGGGAAACCCGAACACTGAAGCTTTCTTT.

V and J are TRBV28 and TRBJ2-7, with TRBD1 identical over 9 bases. CDR1 and CDR2 from the germline V gene are MDHEN and SYDVKM. The CDR3 is made up of 14 amino acids. Trimming cost V 5 bases and J 1 base; bases outside gene matches: 3. The CDR3 nucleotides read TGTGCCAGCAGTAGTGGGACAGGGTCCTACGAGCAGTACTTC. It encodes CASSSGTGSYEQYF.

The CDR3 here is CAGGALGGYGYTF. The CDR3 coding sequence is TGTGCCGGCGGGGCGCTTGGGGGCTATGGCTACACCTTC. The genes are TRBV5-6 and TRBJ1-2, with D maybe TRBD1 (5 bases). V was trimmed by 10 bases and J by 4 bases, leaving 17 bases between them. Germline V CDR1 and CDR2: SGHDT, YYEEEE. The CDR3 spans 13 residues.

The chain recombines TRBV11-2 with TRBJ1-1; D not certain. Trimming stripped 2 bases from V and 3 bases from J, with 13 bases between. Germline V gives CDR1 SGHAT, CDR2 FQNNGV. This CDR3 comprises 15 residues. CDR3 in DNA: TGTGCCAGCAGCTTATGGCCAAACGGGGACACTGAAGCTTTCTTT. This encodes CASSLWPNGDTEAFF.

This chain links TRBV10-3 with TRBJ1-2; D is ambiguous. Trimming removed 3 bases at V and 8 bases at J, with 13 bases between. This CDR3 is built from 13 residues. Germline-derived CDR1 and CDR2 are ENHRY and SYGVKD. DNA of the CDR3: TGTGCCATCAGTGAATCTGACCTGGGAGGCTACACCTTC. Its protein is CAISESDLGGYTF.

CDR3 loop: CASTVTQGVRTGELFF. DNA for the CDR3: TGTGCCAGCACCGTCACACAGGGGGTTAGGACCGGGGAGCTGTTTTTT. V and J are TRBV5-6 and TRBJ2-2; 8 nucleotides match TRBD1. The V gene end was trimmed by 6 bases and the J gene end by 5 bases; junction bases not matched to a gene: 12. CDR1 and CDR2 (germline): SGHDT, YYEEEE. The CDR3 length is 16 residues.

This rearrangement joins TRBV10-3 to TRBJ1-4; possible D gene TRBD1, 6 bases. Trimming cost V 10 bases and J 2 bases, with 11 bases left between them. The CDR3 runs to 13 residues. The germline CDR1 and CDR2 sequences are ENHRY and SYGVKD. The DNA of the CDR3 is TGTGCCACTACCGACAGGACTAATGAAAAACTGTTTTTT. It translates to CATTDRTNEKLFF.

The chain couples TRBV5-1 to TRBJ2-4; 7 bases align to TRBD2. In germline, CDR1 is SGHRS, CDR2 YFSETQ. The CDR3 has 15 amino acids. V lost 9 bases, J lost 8 bases, and 17 bases stayed unmatched. The CDR3 here is CATIGRDRIRDIQYF. The CDR3 nucleotides read TGCGCCACCATTGGGAGGGATCGAATTCGAGACATTCAGTACTTC.

The chain combines TRBV5-1 with TRBJ2-1, with a possible D match to TRBD2 (6 bases). CDR1 and CDR2 (germline): SGHRS, YFSETQ. This CDR3 contains 16 residues. Trimming took off 2 bases at V and 4 bases at J, with 16 bases between the two ends. The CDR3 spells CASSFSGTQLYNEQFF. CDR3 nucleotides: TGCGCCAGCAGCTTCTCCGGGACTCAACTTTACAATGAGCAGTTCTTC.

The chain has TRBV21-1 and TRBJ2-2; the DNA was not used to check the table's D call, TRBD1. TRBV21-1 has pseudogene status. This CDR3 comprises 16 residues. The CDR3 DNA sequence: TGTGCCAGCAGCCGCCGACAGGGGGCGCTTAACGGGGAGCTGTTTTTT. Encoded protein: CASSRRQGALNGELFF.

The CDR3 here is CASSKEVLAGGSNNEQFF. The CDR3 region has the DNA TGTGCCAGCAGCAAAGAGGTCCTAGCGGGAGGCTCAAACAATGAGCAGTTCTTC. The chain has TRBV21-1 and TRBJ2-1; the table's D call of TRBD2 was not tested on the DNA. TRBV21-1 is assigned pseudogene status. CDR3 size: 18 residues.

The rearrangement joins TRBV19 to TRBJ1-4; the D is unclear. The CDR3 has 14 amino acids. V dropped 0 bases and J dropped 4 bases, with 6 bases sitting between them. Looked up from germline, CDR1 is LNHDA and CDR2 is SQIVND (reference sequence). For the CDR3, the DNA is TGTGCCAGTAGTATAGACGGGGATAATGAAAAACTGTTTTTT. As protein: CASSIDGDNEKLFF.

The rearrangement uses TRBV6-1 and TRBJ2-7, with D perhaps given as TRBD1 or TRBD2 (5 bases each). CDR1 is MNHNS and CDR2 is SASEGT in the germline V gene. CDR3 length: 14 amino acids. The V gene lost 5 bases and the J gene lost 1 base, with 12 bases spanning the gap. The CDR3 sequence: CASSLGTFSYEQYF. DNA of the CDR3: TGTGCCAGCAGTCTTGGGACGTTTTCCTACGAGCAGTACTTC.

The chain joins TRBV7-6 to TRBJ2-7; weak D call: TRBD1 (6 bases). V lost 5 bases to trimming and J lost 1 base, with 15 bases between them. Germline assignment: CDR1 SGHVS and CDR2 FNYEAQ. CDR3 length equals 15 residues. This CDR3 is CASSPLGQLSYEQYF. CDR3 DNA sequence: TGTGCCAGCAGCCCCCTCGGACAGTTATCCTACGAGCAGTACTTC. Complete variable domain (other parts from reference TRBV7-6 and TRBJ2-7): GAGVSQSPRYKVTKRGQDVALRCDPISGHVSLYWYRQALGQGPEFLTYFNYEAQQDKSGLPNDRFSAERPEGSISTLTIQRTEQRDSAMYRCASSPLGQLSYEQYFGPGTRLTVT.

This clone is medium-sized by share. The V and J genes are TRBV20-1 and TRBJ2-5; D unclear. V was clipped by 7 bases and J by 1 base, with 7 bases between them. The germline V gene encodes CDR1 DFQATT and CDR2 SNEGSKA (reference sequence). The CDR3 runs 11 residues. CDR3 sequence: CSVSPQETQYF. The CDR3 region has the DNA TGCAGTGTCTCACCCCAAGAGACCCAGTACTTC.

The chain employs TRBV2 and TRBJ1-5, with 8 nucleotides matching TRBD1. CDR3 length equals 13 residues. Germline V CDR1 and CDR2: SNHLY, FYNNEI. The V gene end was trimmed by 6 bases and the J gene end by 7 bases; junction bases not matched to a gene: 5. The CDR3 reads CASRDREKQPQHF. The DNA for the CDR3 is TGTGCCAGCAGGGACAGGGAGAAACAGCCCCAGCATTTT.

The CDR3: CASSITSLNTEAFF. The CDR3 region has the DNA TGTGCCAGTAGTATAACCAGTCTGAACACTGAAGCTTTCTTT. The chain joins TRBV19 to TRBJ1-1; D unclear. The germline CDR1 and CDR2 sequences are LNHDA and SQIVND (reference sequence). The ends were cut back, 2 bases at V and 0 bases at J, with 7 bases in the middle. The CDR3 has 14 residues.

The V call is TRBV27, the J call TRBJ1-5; 7 nucleotides align to TRBD1. Germline V gene sequence: CDR1 MNHEY, CDR2 SMNVEV (reference sequence). This CDR3 region has 14 residues. V shed 2 bases and J 6 bases; nucleotides not matched to a gene: 4. CDR3 coding DNA: TGTGCCAGCAGTTTAACAGGGGCAGGTCAGCCCCAGCATTTT. It translates to CASSLTGAGQPQHF.

The chain recombines TRBV7-9 with TRBJ1-5; no reliable D call. The germline gives CDR1 SEHNR, CDR2 FQNEAQ (reference sequence). The CDR3 runs 12 residues. V was shortened by 1 base and J by 2 bases, with 0 bases between the two germline ends. The CDR3 bases are TGTGCCAGCAGCTTAGGCAATCAGCCCCAGCATTTT. Translation: CASSLGNQPQHF.

The chain employs TRBV4-1 and TRBJ1-4, with 11 bases matching TRBD1. This CDR3 spans 18 amino acids. Germline V gene data show CDR1 as MGHRA and CDR2 as YSYEKL. After removal of 3 bases from V and 0 bases from J, the junction contained 6 bases not matched to a gene. CDR3 protein: CASSQGGQGGTTNEKLFF. The DNA for the CDR3 is TGCGCCAGCAGCCAGGGGGGACAGGGGGGAACAACTAATGAAAAACTGTTTTTT.

The chain couples TRBV2 to TRBJ2-7; possible D gene TRBD1, 5 bases. Trimming shortened V by 6 bases and J by 2 bases, and 17 bases separated the two germline ends. Germline lookup yields CDR1 SNHLY and CDR2 FYNNEI. This CDR3 region has 15 residues. The CDR3 sequence: CASSLSRRQPYEQYF. DNA of the CDR3: TGTGCCAGCAGCCTATCACGGCGACAGCCCTACGAGCAGTACTTC.

The chain joins TRBV14 to TRBJ2-7; D is tentatively TRBD1 or TRBD2 (5 bases each). V was pared by 3 bases and J by 2 bases, with 8 bases between. The V gene's germline CDR1 is SGHDN and CDR2 FVKESK. This CDR3 comprises 13 residues. The CDR3 region has the DNA TGTGCCAGCAGCCACGGGGCGGCCTACGAGCAGTACTTC. The encoded protein is CASSHGAAYEQYF.

The chain has TRBV11-2 and TRBJ2-2; D uncertain. CDR1 and CDR2 (germline): SGHAT, FQNNGV. This CDR3 comprises 16 residues. V shed 1 base and J shed 7 bases, with 16 bases lying between them. The CDR3 here is CASSLGRLKRRGELFF. CDR3 DNA: TGTGCCAGCAGCTTAGGCCGACTTAAACGCCGCGGGGAGCTGTTTTTT. Drawing the rest from reference TRBV11-2 and TRBJ2-2, the complete variable domain is EAGVAQSPRYKIIEKRQSVAFWCNPISGHATLYWYQQILGQGPKLLIQFQNNGVVDDSQLPKDRFSAERLKGVDSTLKIQPAKLEDSAVYLCASSLGRLKRRGELFFGEGSRLTVL.

The genes are TRBV18 and TRBJ1-4, with D maybe TRBD1 (6 bases). Germline V gene sequence: CDR1 KGHSH, CDR2 LQKENI. The V gene lost 2 bases and the J gene lost 6 bases, with 13 bases spanning the gap. The CDR3 has 15 amino acids. CDR3 bases: TGTGCCAGCTCACCATTGACAGGATCCGATGAAAAACTGTTTTTT. As protein: CASSPLTGSDEKLFF.